These 26 T cell receptor beta chains were sequenced from one sample in a study of CD8 T cells in ankylosing spondylitis. TCRdb redid the calling of the 5' RACE reads with MiXCR, one entry per CDR3 protein. The repertoire holds about 200,000 distinct CDR3 sequences, with 9.5% to 15% as singletons. Input material: blood, either unsorted or a sorted T cell fraction (not recorded which). These TCRs come from a male donor with ankylosing spondylitis or in good health (not recorded which).

This clonotype was seen only a few times. A read error is possible here, since a much larger clone lies one base away. The rearrangement uses TRBV7-6 and TRBJ2-7; D unresolved. The CDR3 totals 13 residues. V was shortened by 1 base and J by 2 bases, with 6 bases between the two germline ends. Germline CDR1 SGHVS, CDR2 FNYEAQ. The CDR3 DNA is TGTGCCAGCAGCTTAGATAACACCTACGAGCAGTACTTC. Translation: CASSLDNTYEQYF.

There are a few counts of this clonotype. CDR3 nucleotide sequence: TGTGCCACCAGCAGAGAGGGGGTGAACTATGGCTACACCTTC. It translates to CATSREGVNYGYTF. The chain couples TRBV15 to TRBJ1-2; perhaps TRBD1 as D (5 bases). Germline CDR1 and CDR2: LNHNV and YYDKDF (reference sequence). This CDR3 contains 14 residues. V lost 0 bases and J 2 bases, leaving 7 bases between the germline ends.

There are a few counts of this clonotype. The genes are TRBV27 and TRBJ2-7, with 11 positions matching TRBD2. CDR3 length: 16 residues. With 6 bases clipped from V and 1 base from J, the junction kept 8 bases outside the gene matches. Germline V gives CDR1 MNHEY, CDR2 SMNVEV (reference sequence). The CDR3 spells CASSSGTSGRSYEQYF. CDR3 coding DNA: TGTGCCAGCAGCTCAGGGACTAGCGGCCGGTCCTACGAGCAGTACTTC.

This clonotype was counted between two and nine times. J is TRBJ2-7 and V is TRBV6-1; no definite D call. Per the germline V gene, CDR1 is MNHNS and CDR2 is SASEGT. The CDR3 is 15 residues long. V was cut by 1 base and J by 4 bases, with 14 bases left in between. CDR3 in DNA: TGTGCCAGCAGTGAAGGTAGCTCCATCTTGTACGAGCAGTACTTC. It codes for CASSEGSSILYEQYF.

This clonotype showed up just a few times. The rearrangement joins TRBV7-9 to TRBJ1-4; D is unresolved. The CDR3 runs 13 residues. Trimming took off 4 bases at V and 10 bases at J, with 13 bases between the two ends. The germline V gene has CDR1 SEHNR and CDR2 FQNEAQ (reference sequence). This CDR3 reads CASSSRLDPKLFF. The CDR3 DNA sequence: TGTGCCAGCAGCTCCCGGTTGGATCCAAAACTGTTTTTT. Drawing the rest from reference TRBV7-9 and TRBJ1-4, the complete variable domain is DTGVSQNPRHKITKRGQNVTFRCDPISEHNRLYWYRQTLGQGPEFLTYFQNEAQLEKSRLLSDRFSAERPKGSFSTLEIQRTEQGDSAMYLCASSSRLDPKLFFGSGTQLSVL.

The J gene is TRBJ1-2, the V gene TRBV12-5; no clear D gene. Trimming pared 3 bases from V and 5 bases from J, leaving 13 bases between. There are 14 residues in the CDR3. Germline V gene data show CDR1 as LGHNT and CDR2 as FRNRAP. The CDR3 DNA reads as TGTGCTAGTGGTTTATCGGCAGCCGGTTATGGCTACACCTTC. It yields the protein CASGLSAAGYGYTF.

This clonotype occurred a few times. V is TRBV7-8 and J is TRBJ1-5; weak D call: TRBD1 (6 bases). Germline assignment: CDR1 SGHVS and CDR2 FQNEAQ. Between the trimmed V and J ends, which lost 5 bases and 9 bases, there was a span of 17 bases. CDR3 length: 14 residues. The CDR3 DNA reads TGTGCCAGCAGCATCGTGGGGGGCCCCCCGCCCCAGCATTTT. Protein sequence: CASSIVGGPPPQHF.

This clonotype was counted only a few times. The chain joins TRBV7-9 to TRBJ1-1; D uncertain. CDR1 is SEHNR and CDR2 is FQNEAQ in the germline V gene (reference sequence). Trimming stripped 0 bases from V and 5 bases from J, with 10 bases between. The CDR3 runs 14 residues. This chain's CDR3 is CASSLAKLKTEAFF. In nucleotides, the CDR3 is TGTGCCAGCAGCTTAGCGAAGCTTAAAACTGAAGCTTTCTTT.

This chain connects TRBV6-1 to TRBJ2-1; unclear D gene. There are 15 residues in the CDR3. From germline, CDR1 is MNHNS and CDR2 SASEGT. Trimming removed 0 bases from V and 0 bases from J, with 6 bases in between. This CDR3 reads CASSEAGSSYNEQFF. CDR3 coding DNA: TGTGCCAGCAGTGAAGCCGGTTCCTCCTACAATGAGCAGTTCTTC.

The chain combines TRBV6-1 with TRBJ1-1, with D unclear. The germline V and J ends were trimmed by 1 base and 3 bases, with 6 bases remaining between them. The CDR3 totals 13 residues. Germline CDR1 is MNHNS and CDR2 is SASEGT. The CDR3 is CASSEGFDTEAFF. CDR3 DNA sequence: TGTGCCAGCAGTGAAGGGTTCGACACTGAAGCTTTCTTT.

The CDR3 DNA is TGCAGTGCGTCGACCGTCACTAGTTACGAGCAGTACTTC. This sequence encodes CSASTVTSYEQYF. V usage is TRBV20-1 and J usage is TRBJ2-7; perhaps TRBD2 as D (5 bases). The CDR3 has 13 residues. The germline V and J ends were trimmed by 6 bases and 4 bases, with 16 bases remaining between them. The V gene's germline CDR1 is DFQATT and CDR2 SNEGSKA (reference sequence).

The chain combines TRBV7-2 with TRBJ2-1; perhaps TRBD2 as D (6 bases). The CDR3 has 14 residues. V gave up 3 bases and J gave up 7 bases, with 13 bases separating them. Germline V gives CDR1 SGHTA, CDR2 FQGNSA. The CDR3 spells CASSFSGGLNEQFF. The CDR3 DNA follows: TGTGCCAGCAGCTTTAGCGGAGGCCTTAATGAGCAGTTCTTC.

This clonotype has only a few counts. The rearrangement uses TRBV14 and TRBJ2-7, with 9 nucleotides matching TRBD2. This CDR3 spans 18 amino acids. Trimming cost V 2 bases and J 4 bases; bases outside gene matches: 15. CDR1 SGHDN and CDR2 FVKESK come from the germline V gene. This CDR3 is CASSQRLGGASGNYEQYF. The CDR3 coding sequence is TGTGCCAGCAGCCAAAGACTAGGTGGAGCTAGCGGGAATTACGAGCAGTACTTC.

This chain connects TRBV27 to TRBJ2-7; D possibly matches TRBD1 or TRBD2 (5 bases each). The germline V and J ends were trimmed by 1 base and 0 bases, with 7 bases remaining between them. CDR3 length: 14 residues. The germline V gene has CDR1 MNHEY and CDR2 SMNVEV (reference sequence). CDR3 in DNA: TGTGCCAGCAGTTTATGGGACGGCTCCTACGAGCAGTACTTC. Protein sequence: CASSLWDGSYEQYF.

This clonotype was counted a few times. The chain carries TRBV24-1 and TRBJ1-2; a weak D match, TRBD1 (5 bases). The CDR3 consists of 16 residues. V lost 1 base to trimming and J lost 5 bases, with 16 bases between them. CDR1 is KGHDR, CDR2 SFDVKD, per germline. Written as DNA, the CDR3 is TGTGCCACCAGTGATTTAGGAACAGGTCTAGTATATGGCTACACCTTC. It translates to CATSDLGTGLVYGYTF.

The genes are TRBV2 and TRBJ1-1, with 7 bases identical to TRBD1. The CDR3 is made up of 15 amino acids. The V and J ends lost 6 bases and 1 base, in that order; junction bases with no gene match: 8. Germline V gene data show CDR1 as SNHLY and CDR2 as FYNNEI. The CDR3 DNA is TGTGCCAGCAGACTTAACAGGGGACCGAACACTGAAGCTTTCTTT. Translating it yields CASRLNRGPNTEAFF. Looking up the rest from reference TRBV2 and TRBJ1-1 gives the full variable domain: EPEVTQTPSHQVTQMGQEVILRCVPISNHLYFYWYRQILGQKVEFLVSFYNNEISEKSEIFDDQFSVERPDGSNFTLKIRSTKLEDSAMYFCASRLNRGPNTEAFFGQGTRLTVV.

This clonotype was counted a few times. This chain joins TRBV4-1 and TRBJ1-2, with a tentative D call TRBD1 (5 bases). Germline V lookup: CDR1 MGHRA, CDR2 YSYEKL. V was trimmed by 7 bases and J by 7 bases, leaving 13 bases between them. The CDR3 is 12 amino acids. The CDR3 nucleotides read TGCGCCAGCAAGGGGCCAGGGCCTGGCTACACCTTC. Encoded protein: CASKGPGPGYTF.

This clonotype was seen a handful of times. The V and J genes are TRBV20-1 and TRBJ1-1; possible D gene TRBD1, 5 bases. Trimming left V 7 bases short and J 1 base short, with 13 bases between. Germline CDR1 is DFQATT and CDR2 is SNEGSKA (reference sequence). The CDR3 runs 13 residues. CDR3 protein: CSVPVGENTEAFF. In DNA, the CDR3 is TGCAGTGTCCCAGTAGGGGAGAACACTGAAGCTTTCTTT.

This clonotype was seen repeatedly, ten times or more. This chain joins TRBV12-3 or TRBV12-4 and TRBJ1-1; TRBD1 is a possible D gene (6 bases). There are 13 residues in the CDR3. Trimming stripped 3 bases from V and 4 bases from J, with 9 bases between. Here the CDR3 reads CASSFGRGTEAFF. For the CDR3, the DNA is TGTGCCAGCAGTTTTGGCAGGGGCACTGAAGCTTTCTTT.

The V and J genes are TRBV10-3 and TRBJ2-2, with 7 bases fitting TRBD1. CDR3 size: 16 residues. Trimming cost V 8 bases and J 0 bases; bases outside gene matches: 9. CDR1 ENHRY and CDR2 SYGVKD come from the germline V gene. For the CDR3, the DNA is TGTGCCATCGGCCGACAGGGTTTGACGAACACCGGGGAGCTGTTTTTT. Protein sequence: CAIGRQGLTNTGELFF.

This clonotype appeared many times. The chain carries TRBV25-1 and TRBJ2-7; D uncertain. V lost 5 bases, J lost 0 bases, and 11 bases lay in between. Germline V gives CDR1 MGHDK, CDR2 SYGVNS. The CDR3 has 14 amino acids. Here the CDR3 reads CASSSGPLSYEQYF. The CDR3 coding sequence is TGTGCCAGCAGTTCAGGACCCCTCTCCTACGAGCAGTACTTC.

The chain employs TRBV4-2 and TRBJ2-1; D gene ambiguous. The germline V and J ends were trimmed by 1 base and 15 bases, with 13 bases remaining between them. This CDR3 contains 12 residues. Looked up from germline, CDR1 is LGHNA and CDR2 is YNFKEQ. The CDR3 is CASSQGSLDLFF. CDR3 nucleotide sequence: TGTGCCAGCAGCCAAGGCTCCCTCGACCTGTTCTTC.

This clonotype came up many times. The CDR3 protein is CASSVEVGEQFF. The CDR3 coding sequence is TGTGCCAGCAGCGTAGAAGTCGGGGAGCAGTTCTTC. The chain joins TRBV9 to TRBJ2-1, with D unclear. The germline V gene encodes CDR1 SGDLS and CDR2 YYNGEE. This CDR3 region has 12 residues. Trimming took 0 bases from V and 10 from J, leaving 8 bases between them.

This clonotype has more than one count but fewer than ten. The V gene is TRBV4-1, the J gene TRBJ2-7; 9 nucleotides line up with TRBD1. After removal of 4 bases from V and 2 bases from J, the junction contained 6 bases not matched to a gene. This CDR3 spans 15 amino acids. The germline gives CDR1 MGHRA, CDR2 YSYEKL. CDR3 in amino acids: CASSPVQGAAYEQYF. Written as DNA, the CDR3 is TGCGCCAGCAGCCCCGTACAGGGGGCTGCCTACGAGCAGTACTTC.

The genes are TRBV28 and TRBJ1-2; D uncertain. The CDR3 covers 13 residues. Trimming removed 10 bases from V and 2 bases from J, with 14 bases in between. Germline V lookup: CDR1 MDHEN, CDR2 SYDVKM. The CDR3 nucleotides are TGTGCCACTATCGCTCCCGGGAACTATGGCTACACCTTC. Its protein is CATIAPGNYGYTF.

This chain uses TRBV12-1 with TRBJ2-7; the tabulated D call, TRBD2, remains unverified against the DNA. TRBV12-1 is classified as a pseudogene. This CDR3 comprises 17 residues. This chain's CDR3 is CASSFIDAASGVYEQYF. The CDR3 coding sequence is TGTGCCAGCAGCTTTATAGATGCGGCTAGCGGAGTCTACGAGCAGTACTTC.